The rows below give T cell receptor beta chains drawn from one sample of a study. TCRdb re-called the 5' RACE reads with MiXCR, one entry per CDR3 protein. The sample shows roughly 57,000 distinct CDR3 sequences, less than 25% of them seen only once. Sequencing was performed on tumor-infiltrating Tregs sorted from the breast tumor. The source of these receptors is a female donor with breast cancer. The CDR3 runs from the conserved cysteine through the conserved F or W. Fields, in order: CDR3 protein, V gene, CDR3 length, J gene, clone size. Rows give clone size only sometimes, using once, few, many, or a class for an expanded clone.

CDR3: CASSLQGMNTEAFF
V: TRBV12-3/TRBV12-4
length: 14
J: TRBJ1-1
size: many

CDR3: CASRTRPGTGNEKLFF
V: TRBV5-1
length: 16
J: TRBJ1-4
size: few

CDR3: CASSLELAGAPEQYF
V: TRBV7-9
length: 15
J: TRBJ2-7
size: few

CDR3: CASSGPDRGRGTDTQYF
V: TRBV5-1
length: 17
J: TRBJ2-3
size: few

CDR3: CASSQEFGTGTRYGYTF
V: TRBV4-2
length: 17
J: TRBJ1-2
size: few

CDR3: CAISEPDAGNRGQETQYF
V: TRBV10-3
length: 18
J: TRBJ2-5
size: -

CDR3: CASSFGDTGSQEQYF
V: TRBV7-2
length: 15
J: TRBJ2-7
size: few

CDR3: CASSADWKNTGELFF
V: TRBV9
length: 15
J: TRBJ2-2
size: few

CDR3: CASSQLNLGTDEAFF
V: TRBV4-1
length: 15
J: TRBJ1-1
size: few

CDR3: CASSAGLAGSYEQYF
V: TRBV6-1
length: 15
J: TRBJ2-7
size: many

CDR3: CATSGSQGTGKQETQYF
V: TRBV24-1
length: 17
J: TRBJ2-5
size: many

CDR3: CSAREYRVREQFF
V: TRBV20-1
length: 13
J: TRBJ2-1
size: -

CDR3: CASSLGNRVGYTF
V: TRBV7-9
length: 13
J: TRBJ1-2
size: -

CDR3: CSVGKGQAHEQYF
V: TRBV29-1
length: 13
J: TRBJ2-7
size: medium-sized

CDR3: CASALAVSSYNEQFF
V: TRBV7-3
length: 15
J: TRBJ2-1
size: many

CDR3: CSSWEGMNTEAFF
V: TRBV29-1
length: 13
J: TRBJ1-1
size: many

CDR3: CASSSSLRDARQYF
V: TRBV12-3/TRBV12-4
length: 14
J: TRBJ2-3
size: -

CDR3: CASSKSGKGYTF
V: TRBV21-1
length: 12
J: TRBJ1-2
size: few

CDR3: CASGRDNQETQYF
V: TRBV2
length: 13
J: TRBJ2-5
size: few

CDR3: CASSYSIARVNTEAFF
V: TRBV6-2/TRBV6-3
length: 16
J: TRBJ1-1
size: -

CDR3: CASSERGRSEAFF
V: TRBV6-1
length: 13
J: TRBJ1-1
size: -

CDR3: CASSLDRGGGPYEQYF
V: TRBV5-1
length: 16
J: TRBJ2-7
size: -

CDR3: CASTPDYSNQPQHF
V: TRBV7-2
length: 14
J: TRBJ1-5
size: many

CDR3: CASNPGGARNIQYF
V: TRBV6-5
length: 14
J: TRBJ2-4
size: few

CDR3: CASSLGTGGIYNEQFF
V: TRBV5-1
length: 16
J: TRBJ2-1
size: -

CDR3: CASAGAYEQYF
V: TRBV12-3/TRBV12-4
length: 11
J: TRBJ2-7
size: few

CDR3: CASSLGPDSGKYGYTF
V: TRBV7-6
length: 16
J: TRBJ1-2
size: many

CDR3: CASSLVGTEAFF
V: TRBV5-6
length: 12
J: TRBJ1-1
size: -

CDR3: CASSLDASGGNEQFF
V: TRBV7-6
length: 15
J: TRBJ2-1
size: many

CDR3: CASSFTSGSSYEQYF
V: TRBV12-3/TRBV12-4
length: 15
J: TRBJ2-7
size: once

CDR3: CATSDKRGPHEQYF
V: TRBV24-1
length: 14
J: TRBJ2-7
size: many

CDR3: CASSQGRRSQETQYF
V: TRBV3-1
length: 15
J: TRBJ2-5
size: few

CDR3: CASSYSSLSDGRDTEACF
V: TRBV6-5
length: 18
J: TRBJ1-1
size: -

CDR3: CSVERGRDTQYF
V: TRBV29-1
length: 12
J: TRBJ2-3
size: many

CDR3: CASSPGDNQPQHF
V: TRBV5-1
length: 13
J: TRBJ1-5
size: -

CDR3: CATSVGQANEQFF
V: TRBV24-1
length: 13
J: TRBJ2-1
size: -

CDR3: CASSLRTGTDNYGYTF
V: TRBV5-1
length: 16
J: TRBJ1-2
size: -

CDR3: CASSYSRFGAFF
V: TRBV6-2/TRBV6-3
length: 12
J: TRBJ1-1
size: few

CDR3: CASSLGSTYEQYF
V: TRBV28
length: 13
J: TRBJ2-7
size: medium-sized

CDR3: CASSQAAGQGGHEQYF
V: TRBV4-1
length: 16
J: TRBJ2-7
size: few

CDR3: CASSLGGRNGYTF
V: TRBV7-2
length: 13
J: TRBJ1-2
size: few

CDR3: CATSLHRVTSGYNEQFF
V: TRBV15
length: 17
J: TRBJ2-1
size: many